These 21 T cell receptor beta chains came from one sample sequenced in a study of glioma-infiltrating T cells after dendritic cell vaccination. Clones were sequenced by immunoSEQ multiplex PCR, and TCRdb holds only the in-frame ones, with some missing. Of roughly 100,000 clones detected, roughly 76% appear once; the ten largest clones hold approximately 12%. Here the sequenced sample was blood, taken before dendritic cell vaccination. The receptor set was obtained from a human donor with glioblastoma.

The CDR3, as DNA: TGTGCCAGCTCACCACTCCCATCTAGGGGGGAGACCCAGTACTTC. Encoded protein: CASSPLPSRGETQYF. This chain joins TRBV18 and TRBJ2-5; D is possibly TRBD1 (6 bases). Germline V gene sequence: CDR1 KGHSH, CDR2 LQKENI. Trimming pared 1 base from V and 5 bases from J, leaving 14 bases between. The CDR3 has 15 residues. The full variable domain, with the rest looked up from reference TRBV18 and TRBJ2-5, is NAGVMQNPRHLVRRRGQEARLRCSPMKGHSHVYWYRQLPEEGLKFMVYLQKENIIDESGMPKERFSAEFPKEGPSILRIQQVVRGDSAAYFCASSPLPSRGETQYFGPGTRLLVL.

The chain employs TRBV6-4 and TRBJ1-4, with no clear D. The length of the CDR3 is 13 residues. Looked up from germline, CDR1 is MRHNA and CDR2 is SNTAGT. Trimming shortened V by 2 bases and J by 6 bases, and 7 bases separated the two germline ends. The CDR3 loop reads CASSDPPDEKLFF. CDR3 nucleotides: TGTGCCAGCAGTGACCCTCCGGATGAAAAACTGTTTTTT.

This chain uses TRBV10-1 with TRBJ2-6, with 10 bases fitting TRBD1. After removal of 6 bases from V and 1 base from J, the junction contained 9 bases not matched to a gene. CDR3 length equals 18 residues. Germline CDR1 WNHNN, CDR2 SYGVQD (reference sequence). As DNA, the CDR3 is TGCGCCAGCAGGCGGGACAGGGGATTAGGTTCTGGGGCCAACGTCCTGACTTTC. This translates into CASRRDRGLGSGANVLTF.

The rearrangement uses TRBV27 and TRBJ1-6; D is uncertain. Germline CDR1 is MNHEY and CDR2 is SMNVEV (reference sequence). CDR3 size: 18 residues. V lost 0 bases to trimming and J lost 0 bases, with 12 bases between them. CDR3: CASSLSGLRVSYNSPLHF. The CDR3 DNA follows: TGTGCCAGCAGTTTATCAGGTCTGCGGGTCTCCTATAATTCACCCCTCCACTTT.

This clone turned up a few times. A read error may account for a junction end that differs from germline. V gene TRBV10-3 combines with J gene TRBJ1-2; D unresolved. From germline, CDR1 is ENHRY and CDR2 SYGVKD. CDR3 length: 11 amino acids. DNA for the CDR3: TGTGCCATTAGAGAGGACGGCCGGCGGGATTTC. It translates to CAIREDGRRDF.

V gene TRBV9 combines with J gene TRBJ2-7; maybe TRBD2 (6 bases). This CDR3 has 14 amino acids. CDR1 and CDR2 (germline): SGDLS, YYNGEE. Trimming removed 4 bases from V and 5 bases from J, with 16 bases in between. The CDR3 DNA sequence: TGTGCCAGCAGCCTGGCCGGGAGAGAGCACGAGCAGTACTTC. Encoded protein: CASSLAGREHEQYF. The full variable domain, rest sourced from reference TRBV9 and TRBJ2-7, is DSGVTQTPKHLITATGQRVTLRCSPRSGDLSVYWYQQSLDQGLQFLIQYYNGEERAKGNILERFSAQQFPDLHSELNLSSLELGDSALYFCASSLAGREHEQYFGPGTRLTVT.

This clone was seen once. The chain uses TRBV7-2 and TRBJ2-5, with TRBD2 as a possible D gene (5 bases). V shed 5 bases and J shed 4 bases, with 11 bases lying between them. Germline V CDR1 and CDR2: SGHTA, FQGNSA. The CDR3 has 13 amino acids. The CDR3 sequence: CASSKTSLETQYF. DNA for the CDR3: TGTGCCAGCAGCAAAACTAGTTTAGAGACCCAGTACTTC.

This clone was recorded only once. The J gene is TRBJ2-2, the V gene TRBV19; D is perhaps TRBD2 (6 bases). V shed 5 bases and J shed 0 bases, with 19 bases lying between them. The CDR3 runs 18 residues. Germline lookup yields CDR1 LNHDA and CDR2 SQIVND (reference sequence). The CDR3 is CASSSPTRTITNTGELFF. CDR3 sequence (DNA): TGTGCCAGTAGTTCCCCCACCAGGACTATAACGAACACCGGGGAGCTGTTTTTT.

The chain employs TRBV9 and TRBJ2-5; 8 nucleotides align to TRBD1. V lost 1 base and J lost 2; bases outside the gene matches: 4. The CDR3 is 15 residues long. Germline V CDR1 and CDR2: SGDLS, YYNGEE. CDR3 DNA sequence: TGTGCCAGCAGCGTACTTACAGGGGGGCAAGAGACCCAGTACTTC. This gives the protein CASSVLTGGQETQYF.

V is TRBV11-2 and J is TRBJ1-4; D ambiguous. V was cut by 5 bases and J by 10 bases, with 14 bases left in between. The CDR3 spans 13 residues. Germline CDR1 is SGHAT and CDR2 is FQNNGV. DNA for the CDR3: TGTGCCAGCAGCCGCCCCGCTGATAGAAAACTGTTTTTT. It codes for CASSRPADRKLFF.

The CDR3: CASSLAGAYGTDTQYF. In nucleotides, the CDR3 is TGCGCCAGCAGCTTGGCAGGGGCCTACGGCACAGATACGCAGTATTTT. The chain has TRBV5-1 and TRBJ2-3; perhaps TRBD1 as D (6 bases). The length of the CDR3 is 16 residues. V gave up 0 bases and J gave up 1 base, with 12 bases separating them. Germline V gene sequence: CDR1 SGHRS, CDR2 YFSETQ.

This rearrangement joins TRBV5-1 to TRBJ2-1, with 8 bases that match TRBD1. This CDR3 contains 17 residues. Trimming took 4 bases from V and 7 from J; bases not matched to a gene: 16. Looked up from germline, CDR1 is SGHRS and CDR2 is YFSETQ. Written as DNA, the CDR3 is TGCGCCAGCAGCCACACCGGGACAGGTATTATCCGAAATGAGCAGTTCTTC. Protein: CASSHTGTGIIRNEQFF. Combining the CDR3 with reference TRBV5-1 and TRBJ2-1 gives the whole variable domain KAGVTQTPRYLIKTRGQQVTLSCSPISGHRSVSWYQQTPGQGLQFLFEYFSETQRNKGNFPGRFSGRQFSNSRSEMNVSTLELGDSALYLCASSHTGTGIIRNEQFFGPGTRLTVL.

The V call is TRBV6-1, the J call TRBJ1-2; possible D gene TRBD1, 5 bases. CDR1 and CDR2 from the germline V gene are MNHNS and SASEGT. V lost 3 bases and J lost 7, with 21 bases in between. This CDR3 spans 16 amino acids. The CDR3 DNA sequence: TGTGCCAGCAGTGAGGGGACTAGAGGGTACATTTCTGGCTACACCTTC. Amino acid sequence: CASSEGTRGYISGYTF.

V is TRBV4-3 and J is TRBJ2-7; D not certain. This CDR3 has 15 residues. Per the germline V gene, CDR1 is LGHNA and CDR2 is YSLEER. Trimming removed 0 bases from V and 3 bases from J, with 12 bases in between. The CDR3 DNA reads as TGCGCCAGCAGCCAAGATAAACGAATCTACTACGAGCAGTACTTC. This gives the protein CASSQDKRIYYEQYF.

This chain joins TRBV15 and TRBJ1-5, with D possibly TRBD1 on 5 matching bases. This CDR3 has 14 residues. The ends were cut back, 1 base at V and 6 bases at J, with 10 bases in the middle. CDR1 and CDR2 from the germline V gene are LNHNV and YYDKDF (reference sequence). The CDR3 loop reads CATSRVDSIQPQHF. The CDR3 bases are TGTGCCACCAGCAGAGTAGACAGTATTCAGCCCCAGCATTTT.

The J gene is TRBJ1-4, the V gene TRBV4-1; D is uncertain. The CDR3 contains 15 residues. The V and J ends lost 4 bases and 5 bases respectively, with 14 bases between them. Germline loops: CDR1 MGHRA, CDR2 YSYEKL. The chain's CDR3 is CASSPDFSANEKLFF. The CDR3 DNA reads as TGCGCCAGCAGCCCGGACTTTTCCGCAAATGAAAAACTGTTTTTT.

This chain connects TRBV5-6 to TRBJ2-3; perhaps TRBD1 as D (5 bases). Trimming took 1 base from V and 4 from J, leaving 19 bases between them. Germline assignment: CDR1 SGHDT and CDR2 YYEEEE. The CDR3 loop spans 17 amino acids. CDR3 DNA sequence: TGTGCCAGCAGCTTGTATGAAGGGGCACTCGGACCAGATACGCAGTATTTT. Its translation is CASSLYEGALGPDTQYF.

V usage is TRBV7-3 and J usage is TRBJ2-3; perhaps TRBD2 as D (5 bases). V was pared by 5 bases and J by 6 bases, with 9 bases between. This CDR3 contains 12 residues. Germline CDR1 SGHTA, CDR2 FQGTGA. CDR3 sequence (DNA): TGTGCCAGCAGCCCATCGGGGGATACGCAGTATTTT. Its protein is CASSPSGDTQYF.

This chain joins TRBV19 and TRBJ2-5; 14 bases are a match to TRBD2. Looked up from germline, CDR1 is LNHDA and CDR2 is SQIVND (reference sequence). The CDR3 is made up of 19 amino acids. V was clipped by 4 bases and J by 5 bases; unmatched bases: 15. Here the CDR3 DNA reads TGTGCCAGTAGTACCCCGACTAGCGGGGGGGCCTACCTACCGGAGACCCAGTACTTC. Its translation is CASSTPTSGGAYLPETQYF.

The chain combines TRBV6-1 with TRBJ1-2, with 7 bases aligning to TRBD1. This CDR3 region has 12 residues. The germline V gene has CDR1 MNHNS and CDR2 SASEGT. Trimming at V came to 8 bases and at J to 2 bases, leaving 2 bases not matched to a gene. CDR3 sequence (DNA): TGTGCCAGCGCGGACAGGAACTATGGCTACACCTTC. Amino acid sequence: CASADRNYGYTF.

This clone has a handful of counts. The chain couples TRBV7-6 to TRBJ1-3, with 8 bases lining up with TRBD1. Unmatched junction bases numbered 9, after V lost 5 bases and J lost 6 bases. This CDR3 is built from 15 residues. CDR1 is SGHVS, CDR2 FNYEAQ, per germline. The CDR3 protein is CASSPQDRVENTIYF. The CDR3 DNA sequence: TGTGCCAGCAGCCCGCAGGACAGGGTTGAAAACACCATATATTTT.